This is a list of T cell receptor beta chains from one sample in a study of blood T cell repertoires in COVID-19. TCRdb keeps only in-frame clones here, not all; method: immunoSEQ multiplex PCR. The sample has about 110,000 clones, 55% to 75% seen once. The source material was peripheral blood. The receptors stem from a woman aged 40-49 years with acute or convalescent COVID-19. The CDR3 runs from the conserved cysteine through the conserved F or W. The D gene is left open where the match is weak. Size is omitted from some rows. Given values are once, few, many or a class for expanded clones.

>TRBD2|once|TRBV7-2|TRBJ2-7
CASSLELGGYEQYF
TGTGCCAGCAGCTTAGAATTGGGGGGGTATGAGCAGTACTTC
>NA|NA|TRBV5-5|TRBJ1-2
CASSLLKDVYGYTF
TGTGCCAGCAGCTTACTAAAGGATGTCTATGGCTACACCTTC
>NA|NA|TRBV28|TRBJ1-2
CASSSQGGGYTF
TGTGCCAGCAGTTCCCAGGGAGGGGGCTACACCTTC
>TRBD1|NA|TRBV5-6|TRBJ2-3
CASSGTGAYTDTQYF
TGTGCCAGCAGCGGGACAGGTGCTTACACAGATACGCAGTATTTT
>NA|many|TRBV19|TRBJ1-1
CASSFIGAEAFF
TGTGCCAGTAGTTTTATCGGGGCTGAAGCTTTCTTT
>NA|NA|TRBV6-2/TRBV6-3|TRBJ2-3
CASSSRRGSLDTQYF
TGTGCCAGCAGTTCGCGTCGCGGGTCTTTAGATACGCAGTATTTT
>TRBD1|NA|TRBV30|TRBJ1-5
CAWSLTGRQPQHF
TGTGCCTGGAGTTTGACAGGGCGACAGCCCCAGCATTTT
>TRBD2|NA|TRBV19|TRBJ2-2
CASSHPGGTGELFF
TGTGCCAGTTCTCACCCGGGGGGAACCGGGGAGCTGTTTTTT
>NA|NA|TRBV2|TRBJ2-5
CASSEFRTQYF
TGTGCCAGCAGTGAGTTTCGGACCCAGTACTTC
>TRBD2|NA|TRBV19|TRBJ2-3
CASSLLGLAGGLGDTQYF
TGTGCCAGTAGTCTTCTCGGACTAGCGGGGGGTCTGGGAGATACGCAGTATTTT
>TRBD2|NA|TRBV6-5|TRBJ2-7
CASNSGGLATYEQYF
TGTGCCAGTAATTCTGGGGGACTAGCGACGTACGAGCAGTACTTC
>TRBD2|NA|TRBV5-1|TRBJ2-3
CASSTGLAGGDSTDTQYF
TGCGCCAGCAGTACGGGACTAGCGGGGGGAGACAGCACAGATACGCAGTATTTT
>TRBD1|NA|TRBV28|TRBJ1-1
CASRYGQAQAAEAFF
TGTGCCAGCAGGTACGGACAGGCCCAGGCCGCTGAAGCTTTCTTT
>TRBD1|NA|TRBV10-3|TRBJ1-1
CAIRPLTGDNTEAFF
TGTGCCATCAGACCCCTTACAGGGGACAACACTGAAGCTTTCTTT
>NA|many|TRBV5-4|TRBJ2-7
CASSPLGSAGITYEQYF
TGTGCCAGCAGCCCCCTGGGATCCGCAGGGATAACCTACGAGCAGTACTTC
>TRBD1|NA|TRBV28|TRBJ1-4
CASSVVPGQRLFF
TGTGCCAGCAGTGTGGTCCCGGGACAGCGACTGTTTTTT
>NA|NA|TRBV9|TRBJ2-5
CASSAPTGFETQYF
TGTGCCAGCAGCGCGCCCACAGGGTTCGAGACCCAGTACTTC
>NA|once|TRBV5-1|TRBJ1-5
CASSLAGENNQPQHF
TGCGCCAGCAGCTTGGCCGGGGAGAACAATCAGCCCCAGCATTTT
>NA|few|TRBV5-6|TRBJ1-5
CASSLQDQPQHF
TGTGCCAGCAGCTTACAAGATCAGCCCCAGCATTTT
>NA|NA|TRBV24-1|TRBJ2-5
CATGAPGQETQYF
TGTGCCACCGGGGCCCCCGGACAAGAGACCCAGTACTTC
>NA|NA|TRBV3-1/TRBV3-2|TRBJ1-2
CASSLDMRGYTF
TGTGCCAGCAGCCTGGACATGCGCGGCTACACCTTC
>NA|NA|TRBV24-1|TRBJ2-2
CATSDSGQPTGELFF
TGTGCCACCAGTGACTCCGGACAGCCTACCGGGGAGCTGTTTTTT
>NA|many|TRBV20-1|TRBJ2-2
CSASEAVTGELFF
TGCAGTGCTAGTGAGGCAGTCACCGGGGAGCTGTTTTTT
>TRBD1|few|TRBV7-2|TRBJ1-6
CASSLEGQRTPLHF
TGTGCCAGCAGCTTAGAGGGACAGAGAACACCCCTCCACTTT
>TRBD2|NA|TRBV28|TRBJ2-3
CASSQPRGKGRTDTQYF
TGTGCCAGCAGTCAACCGCGGGGGAAAGGCAGGACAGATACGCAGTATTTT
>NA|NA|TRBV27|TRBJ2-5
CASSFGVVGETQYF
TGTGCCAGCAGTTTCGGGGTGGTAGGAGAGACCCAGTACTTC
>NA|NA|TRBV5-1|TRBJ1-2
CASSLGGNYGYTF
TGCGCCAGCAGCTTGGGAGGGAACTATGGCTACACCTTC
>TRBD1|NA|TRBV5-5|TRBJ1-1
CASSWTSQGSEAFF
TGTGCCAGCAGCTGGACCTCACAGGGGTCTGAAGCTTTCTTT
>NA|NA|TRBV10-3|TRBJ2-1
CAISGSGEQFF
TGTGCCATCAGTGGAAGCGGGGAGCAGTTCTTC
>NA|NA|TRBV18|TRBJ1-4
CASSPNQQTTNEKLFF
TGTGCCAGCTCACCTAATCAACAGACAACTAATGAAAAACTGTTTTTT
>NA|NA|TRBV2|TRBJ2-3
CASERTASTDTQYF
TGTGCCAGCGAGCGGACAGCCAGCACAGATACGCAGTATTTT
>NA|NA|TRBV11-3|TRBJ2-2
CASSLAGTSNTGELFF
TGTGCCAGCAGCTTAGCCGGGACTTCGAACACCGGGGAGCTGTTTTTT
>NA|NA|TRBV5-1|TRBJ2-5
CASRAGRSSETQYF
TGCGCCAGCAGAGCGGGCCGTTCGTCGGAGACCCAGTACTTC
>TRBD2|NA|TRBV2|TRBJ2-1
CASSAPTSGGAGEQFF
TGTGCCAGCAGCGCCCCAACTAGCGGGGGGGCGGGGGAGCAGTTCTTC
>TRBD1|once|TRBV27|TRBJ1-2
CASSLIRDRVHGYTF
TGTGCCAGCAGTTTGATAAGAGACAGGGTGCATGGCTACACCTTC
>TRBD1|many|TRBV2|TRBJ2-2
CASSVGRGTTGELFF
TGTGCCAGCAGTGTGGGCAGGGGGACCACCGGGGAGCTGTTTTTT
>TRBD1|NA|TRBV5-1|TRBJ2-7
CASSLDGQGSEQYF
TGCGCCAGCAGCTTGGATGGACAGGGATCCGAGCAGTACTTC
>NA|once|TRBV30|TRBJ1-1
CAWRPGNTEAFF
TGTGCCTGGAGGCCCGGGAACACTGAAGCTTTCTTT
>TRBD2|NA|TRBV9|TRBJ2-2
CASSVGLRGGPEELFF
TGTGCCAGCAGCGTAGGGCTGCGGGGGGGCCCCGAGGAGCTGTTTTTT
>NA|few|TRBV4-1|TRBJ1-5
CASALRDINQPQHF
TGCGCCAGCGCTCTCCGGGACATTAATCAGCCCCAGCATTTT
>TRBD2|NA|TRBV3-1/TRBV3-2|TRBJ2-3
CASSQDWRRGSTDTQYF
TGTGCCAGCAGCCAAGATTGGCGGCGGGGGAGCACAGATACGCAGTATTTT
>NA|few|TRBV27|TRBJ1-1
CASSYRENTEAFF
TGTGCCAGCAGTTACAGGGAGAACACTGAAGCTTTCTTT
>TRBD1|NA|TRBV2|TRBJ1-1
CASRTGMNTEAFF
TGTGCCAGCCGGACAGGCATGAACACTGAAGCTTTCTTT
>NA|NA|TRBV18|TRBJ2-6
CASSPPQGGYSGANVLTF
TGTGCCAGCTCACCACCCCAGGGGGGCTACTCTGGGGCCAACGTCCTGACTTTC
>NA|NA|TRBV11-2|TRBJ2-4
CASSAVRDKNIQYF
TGTGCCAGCAGCGCGGTCAGGGACAAAAACATTCAGTACTTC
>NA|few|TRBV27|TRBJ1-6
CASSWGRGDSPLHF
TGTGCCAGCAGTTGGGGCCGCGGGGATTCACCCCTCCACTTT
>NA|once|TRBV7-9|TRBJ2-7
CASSLGTVTYEQYF
TGTGCCAGCAGCTTAGGGACAGTGACCTACGAGCAGTACTTC
>NA|few|TRBV3-1/TRBV3-2|TRBJ2-5
CASSHTRETQYF
TGTGCCAGCAGCCACACGCGGGAGACCCAGTACTTC
>TRBD1|NA|TRBV5-6|TRBJ2-3
CASSLRGGTSTDTQYF
TGTGCCAGCAGCTTGAGAGGGGGCACCAGCACAGATACGCAGTATTTT
>TRBD2|few|TRBV7-6|TRBJ2-5
CASSPLVLAGGQETQYF
TGTGCCAGCAGCCCGCTTGTCCTAGCGGGGGGGCAAGAGACCCAGTACTTC
>TRBD2|NA|TRBV5-1|TRBJ2-1
CASKDGTSGVIEQFF
TGCGCCAGCAAAGACGGGACTAGCGGGGTTATTGAGCAGTTCTTC
>TRBD2|few|TRBV7-9|TRBJ2-1
CASSLTSGGYNEQFF
TGTGCCAGCAGCTTAACTAGCGGGGGCTACAATGAGCAGTTCTTC
>NA|many|TRBV6-5|TRBJ1-5
CASSTGPAPQHF
TGTGCCAGCAGTACAGGGCCGGCGCCCCAGCATTTT
>NA|NA|TRBV24-1|TRBJ2-1
CATSPSGSSYNEQFF
TGTGCCACCAGTCCCAGCGGCAGCTCCTACAATGAGCAGTTCTTC
>NA|many|TRBV5-1|TRBJ1-1
CASSLDSPRGEAFF
TGCGCCAGCAGCTTGGACAGCCCGCGTGGTGAAGCTTTCTTT
>NA|NA|TRBV11-2|TRBJ1-4
CASSLRNRDGDEKLFF
TGTGCCAGCAGCTTACGCAACAGGGACGGGGATGAAAAACTGTTTTTT
>NA|NA|TRBV15|TRBJ2-3
CATSRDITTDTQYF
TGTGCCACCAGCAGGGACATTACCACAGATACGCAGTATTTT
>NA|NA|TRBV6-1|TRBJ1-3
CASSEGGYSGNTIYF
TGTGCCAGCAGTGAAGGAGGCTACTCTGGAAACACCATATATTTT
>TRBD1|NA|TRBV5-4|TRBJ1-1
CASSSQGDNTEAFF
TGTGCCAGCAGCTCTCAGGGGGATAACACTGAAGCTTTCTTT
>TRBD1|NA|TRBV28|TRBJ2-2
CASSSYRGRTGELFF
TGTGCCAGCAGTTCTTACAGGGGGCGCACCGGGGAGCTGTTTTTT